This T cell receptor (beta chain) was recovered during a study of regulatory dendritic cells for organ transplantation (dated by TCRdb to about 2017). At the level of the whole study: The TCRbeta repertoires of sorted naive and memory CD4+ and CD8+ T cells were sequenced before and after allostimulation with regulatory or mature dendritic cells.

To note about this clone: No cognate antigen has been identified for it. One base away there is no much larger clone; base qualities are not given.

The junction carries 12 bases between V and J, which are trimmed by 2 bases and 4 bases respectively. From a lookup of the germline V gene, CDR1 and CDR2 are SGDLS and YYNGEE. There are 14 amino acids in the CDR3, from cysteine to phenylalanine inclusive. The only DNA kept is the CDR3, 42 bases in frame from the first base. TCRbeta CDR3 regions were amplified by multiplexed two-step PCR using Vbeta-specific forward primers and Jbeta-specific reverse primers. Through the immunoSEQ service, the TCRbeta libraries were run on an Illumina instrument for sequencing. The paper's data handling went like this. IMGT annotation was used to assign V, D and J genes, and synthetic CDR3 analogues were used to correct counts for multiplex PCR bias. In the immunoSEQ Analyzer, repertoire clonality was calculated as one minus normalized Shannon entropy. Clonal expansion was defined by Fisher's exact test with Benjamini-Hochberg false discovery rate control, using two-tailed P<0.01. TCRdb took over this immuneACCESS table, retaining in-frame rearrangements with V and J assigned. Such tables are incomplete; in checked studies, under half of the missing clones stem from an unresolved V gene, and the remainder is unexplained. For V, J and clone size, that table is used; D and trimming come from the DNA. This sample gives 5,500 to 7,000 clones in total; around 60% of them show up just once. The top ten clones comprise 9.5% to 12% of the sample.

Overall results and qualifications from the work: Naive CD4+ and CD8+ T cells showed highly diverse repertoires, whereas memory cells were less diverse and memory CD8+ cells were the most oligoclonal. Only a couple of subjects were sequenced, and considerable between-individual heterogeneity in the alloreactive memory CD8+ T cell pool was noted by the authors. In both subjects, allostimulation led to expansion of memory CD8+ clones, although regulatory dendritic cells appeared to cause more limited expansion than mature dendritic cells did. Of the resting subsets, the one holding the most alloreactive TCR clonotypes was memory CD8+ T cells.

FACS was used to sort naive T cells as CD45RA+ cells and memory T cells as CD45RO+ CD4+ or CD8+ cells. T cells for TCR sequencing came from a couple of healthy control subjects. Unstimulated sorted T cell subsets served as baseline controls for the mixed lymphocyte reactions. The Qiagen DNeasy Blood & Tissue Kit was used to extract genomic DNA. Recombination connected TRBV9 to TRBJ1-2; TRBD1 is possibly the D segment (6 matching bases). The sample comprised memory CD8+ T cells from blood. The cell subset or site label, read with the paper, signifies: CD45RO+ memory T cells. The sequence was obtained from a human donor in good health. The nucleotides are TGTGCCAGCAGCGTTTCAGGGGAAGGCTATGGCTACACCTTC. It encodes CASSVSGEGYGYTF.